The 23 T cell receptor beta chains below come from one sample, sequenced in a study of memory CD4+ T cells and cytomegalovirus serostatus. Clones were read by immunoSEQ multiplex PCR, and TCRdb kept only the in-frame ones, dropping some. This table has about 40,000 clones, less than 80% appearing once. The sort gate was single viable CD3+CD4+CD8-CD45RO+ cells for memory CD4+ T cells. Sequences were obtained from memory CD4+ T cells from blood. Source of these receptors: an adult in good health and CMV-seronegative.

The chain carries TRBV9 and TRBJ2-7; D ambiguous. CDR3 length: 12 amino acids. Deletions cut 2 bases from V and 1 base from J, with 4 bases between. CDR1 and CDR2 (germline): SGDLS, YYNGEE. The CDR3 spells CASSVSSYEQYF. The CDR3, as DNA: TGTGCCAGCAGCGTTTCTTCCTACGAGCAGTACTTC.

This chain connects TRBV5-6 to TRBJ2-7; D unresolved. The V end lost 1 base, the J end lost 6 bases, and 5 bases lay between the germline ends. CDR3 length equals 11 residues. Germline V gene data show CDR1 as SGHDT and CDR2 as YYEEEE. The CDR3 loop is CASSLQGEQYF. CDR3 bases: TGTGCCAGCAGCTTGCAAGGCGAGCAGTACTTC.

This clone showed up just once. V and J are TRBV2 and TRBJ2-3, with D unclear. Looked up from germline, CDR1 is SNHLY and CDR2 is FYNNEI. CDR3 length: 11 residues. Trimming removed 1 base at V and 6 bases at J, with 2 bases between. The CDR3 sequence is CASSEVDTQYF. In DNA form, the CDR3 reads TGTGCCAGCAGTGAAGTTGATACGCAGTATTTT.

The chain employs TRBV5-6 and TRBJ1-2; the match to TRBD1 covers 7 bases. The germline V gene has CDR1 SGHDT and CDR2 YYEEEE. Unmatched junction bases numbered 11, after V lost 5 bases and J lost 4 bases. CDR3 size: 15 residues. This CDR3 reads CASSLETGVGYGYTF. The CDR3 DNA follows: TGTGCCAGCAGTCTTGAAACAGGGGTCGGCTATGGCTACACCTTC.

The gene calls are TRBV28 and TRBJ2-7, with D perhaps matching TRBD1 (5 bases). Germline lookup yields CDR1 MDHEN and CDR2 SYDVKM. Trimming removed 5 bases at V and 7 bases at J, with 12 bases between. This CDR3 contains 12 residues. CDR3 in amino acids: CASSLPGFEQYF. As DNA, the CDR3 is TGTGCCAGCAGTCTACCAGGGTTTGAGCAGTACTTC. The whole variable domain, remainder taken from reference TRBV28 and TRBJ2-7, is DVKVTQSSRYLVKRTGEKVFLECVQDMDHENMFWYRQDPGLGLRLIYFSYDVKMKEKGDIPEGYSVSREKKERFSLILESASTNQTSMYLCASSLPGFEQYFGPGTRLTVT.

The chain is built from TRBV15 and TRBJ2-3; tentative D call: TRBD2 (5 bases). The CDR3 contains 14 residues. Germline CDR1 is LNHNV and CDR2 is YYDKDF (reference sequence). The V and J ends lost 3 bases and 5 bases respectively, with 12 bases between them. The CDR3 loop reads CATSRISRGDTQYF. In DNA form, the CDR3 reads TGTGCCACCAGCAGGATAAGCCGGGGAGATACGCAGTATTTT.

This clone was seen just once. The chain links TRBV9 to TRBJ2-3; D unclear. Per the germline V gene, CDR1 is SGDLS and CDR2 is YYNGEE. V was shortened by 5 bases and J by 6 bases, with 10 bases between the two germline ends. CDR3 length: 12 amino acids. DNA for the CDR3: TGTGCCAGCAGTCCCGCTGGGGATACGCAGTATTTT. This codes for CASSPAGDTQYF. Variable domain in full (rest from reference TRBV9 and TRBJ2-3): DSGVTQTPKHLITATGQRVTLRCSPRSGDLSVYWYQQSLDQGLQFLIQYYNGEERAKGNILERFSAQQFPDLHSELNLSSLELGDSALYFCASSPAGDTQYFGPGTRLTVL.

The chain has TRBV30 and TRBJ1-1; unclear D gene. Germline V gene lookup returns CDR1 GTSNPN and CDR2 SVGIG (reference sequence). V shed 0 bases and J shed 7 bases, with 6 bases lying between them. This CDR3 is built from 11 residues. The CDR3 coding sequence is TGTGCCTGGAGTGTAGGTCATGAAGCTTTCTTT. Residues: CAWSVGHEAFF.

This clone was seen once. V usage is TRBV7-9 and J usage is TRBJ2-5; 8 nucleotides line up with TRBD2. This CDR3 has 18 residues. Trimming took 4 bases from V and 4 from J; bases not matched to a gene: 17. CDR1 SEHNR and CDR2 FQNEAQ come from the germline V gene (reference sequence). The CDR3 sequence is CASSSSKLAGPYAETQYF. The CDR3 nucleotides are TGTGCCAGCAGCTCCTCCAAGTTAGCGGGACCCTATGCAGAGACCCAGTACTTC.

J is TRBJ1-1 and V is TRBV7-9; D is unresolved. Between the trimmed V and J ends, which lost 8 bases and 3 bases, there was a span of 22 bases. Looked up from germline, CDR1 is SEHNR and CDR2 is FQNEAQ (reference sequence). This CDR3 region has 16 residues. The CDR3 DNA sequence: TGTGCCAGCCAAGTAGGAGGTTTGGCGAGTCACACTGAAGCTTTCTTT. Translation: CASQVGGLASHTEAFF.

This clone was seen just once. The J gene is TRBJ1-5, the V gene TRBV28; weak D call: TRBD1 (6 bases). The ends were cut back, 3 bases at V and 5 bases at J, with 14 bases in the middle. The CDR3 covers 15 residues. CDR1 and CDR2 from the germline V gene are MDHEN and SYDVKM. Here the CDR3 reads CASSLPGGGDQPQHF. In DNA form, the CDR3 reads TGTGCCAGCAGTTTGCCCGGAGGGGGTGATCAGCCCCAGCATTTT.

This clone appeared a few times. The V call is TRBV5-6, the J call TRBJ2-6; 8 positions match TRBD1. Germline CDR1 SGHDT, CDR2 YYEEEE. V was pared by 0 bases and J by 2 bases, with 4 bases of the junction left unmatched. This CDR3 is built from 17 residues. CDR3 in amino acids: CASSLGLTGAGANVLTF. The CDR3 DNA is TGTGCCAGCAGCTTGGGGTTGACAGGGGCTGGGGCCAACGTCCTGACTTTC.

The chain couples TRBV6-1 to TRBJ1-2; D is uncertain. V lost 5 bases, J lost 12 bases, and 22 bases lay in between. Germline V lookup: CDR1 MNHNS, CDR2 SASEGT. This CDR3 contains 14 residues. In nucleotides, the CDR3 is TGTGCCAGCAGTCCGCGGGGTGACTACGGCGGGGACACCTTC. It yields the protein CASSPRGDYGGDTF.

CDR3 bases: TGTGCCAGCAGGGTCCGGGCGGGCACCACAGATACGCAGTATTTT. This encodes CASRVRAGTTDTQYF. The chain employs TRBV6-5 and TRBJ2-3, with D perhaps matching TRBD2 (5 bases). In germline, CDR1 is MNHEY, CDR2 SVGAGI. V was cut by 6 bases and J by 2 bases, with 15 bases left in between. The CDR3 extends over 15 amino acids.

The genes are TRBV5-4 and TRBJ1-1; D gene ambiguous. Deletions cut 2 bases from V and 1 base from J, with 6 bases between. The CDR3 covers 13 residues. CDR1 is SGHNT, CDR2 YYREEE, per germline (reference sequence). The CDR3 loop reads CASSFSQNTEAFF. The CDR3 DNA reads as TGTGCCAGCAGCTTTTCACAGAACACTGAAGCTTTCTTT.

This chain links TRBV10-3 with TRBJ2-3; D might be TRBD1 or TRBD2, each matching 5 bases. V was trimmed by 10 bases and J by 6 bases, leaving 20 bases between them. The CDR3 has 14 amino acids. The germline V gene has CDR1 ENHRY and CDR2 SYGVKD. In DNA, the CDR3 is TGTGCCACTCGAAGCGCTCAGGGCGGGGATACGCAGTATTTT. This sequence encodes CATRSAQGGDTQYF.

The V call is TRBV15, the J call TRBJ1-1; D possibly corresponds to TRBD1 (5 bases). This CDR3 has 14 residues. Trimming took off 1 base at V and 0 bases at J, with 6 bases between the two ends. In germline, CDR1 is LNHNV, CDR2 YYDKDF (reference sequence). The CDR3 DNA reads TGTGCCACCAGCAGAGGACAGTTGAACACTGAAGCTTTCTTT. This translates into CATSRGQLNTEAFF.

This clone was counted a single time. The chain combines TRBV27 with TRBJ1-2; TRBD1 might be the D (6 bases). Germline lookup yields CDR1 MNHEY and CDR2 SMNVEV (reference sequence). Trimming removed 8 bases from V and 7 bases from J, with 17 bases in between. This CDR3 region has 13 residues. CDR3 in amino acids: CASDPTGFGGYTF. The CDR3 DNA is TGTGCCAGCGATCCTACAGGGTTCGGTGGCTACACCTTC.

The chain recombines TRBV9 with TRBJ2-5; TRBD2 aligns across 13 bases. CDR1 and CDR2 (germline): SGDLS, YYNGEE. After removal of 4 bases from V and 4 bases from J, the junction contained 7 bases not matched to a gene. CDR3 length: 16 amino acids. The CDR3 is CASSPRGLAGLETQYF. CDR3 coding DNA: TGTGCCAGCAGCCCCCGGGGACTAGCGGGATTAGAGACCCAGTACTTC.

This clone was counted a single time. The V call is TRBV28, the J call TRBJ2-1; D gene uncertain. This CDR3 is 12 amino acids long. CDR1 and CDR2 from the germline V gene are MDHEN and SYDVKM. Deletions cut 6 bases from V and 1 base from J, with 4 bases between. Here the CDR3 DNA reads TGTGCCAGCAGCCTATCCTACAATGAGCAGTTCTTC. This sequence encodes CASSLSYNEQFF.

The chain is built from TRBV2 and TRBJ2-5; D not resolved. Trimming pared 6 bases from V and 5 bases from J, leaving 13 bases between. The CDR3 length is 13 residues. The germline gives CDR1 SNHLY, CDR2 FYNNEI. The CDR3 spells CASRQPVSETQYF. As DNA, the CDR3 is TGTGCCAGCAGGCAGCCCGTGTCGGAGACCCAGTACTTC.

This clone was counted only a few times. DNA of the CDR3: TGTGCCAGTACCTCCGATATGCGCTATGGCTACACCTTC. Protein product: CASTSDMRYGYTF. This rearrangement joins TRBV19 to TRBJ1-2; D not resolved. The CDR3 sequence is 13 residues long. In germline, CDR1 is LNHDA, CDR2 SQIVND (reference sequence). Trimming removed 7 bases from V and 4 bases from J, with 13 bases in between.

The chain links TRBV6-5 to TRBJ1-4; perhaps TRBD1 as D (6 bases). Germline CDR1 MNHEY, CDR2 SVGAGI. The CDR3 has 14 residues. Trimming shortened V by 5 bases and J by 2 bases, and 9 bases separated the two germline ends. CDR3 DNA: TGTGCCAGCAGTAGGGGGGTGACTAATGAAAAACTGTTTTTT. Its translation: CASSRGVTNEKLFF.